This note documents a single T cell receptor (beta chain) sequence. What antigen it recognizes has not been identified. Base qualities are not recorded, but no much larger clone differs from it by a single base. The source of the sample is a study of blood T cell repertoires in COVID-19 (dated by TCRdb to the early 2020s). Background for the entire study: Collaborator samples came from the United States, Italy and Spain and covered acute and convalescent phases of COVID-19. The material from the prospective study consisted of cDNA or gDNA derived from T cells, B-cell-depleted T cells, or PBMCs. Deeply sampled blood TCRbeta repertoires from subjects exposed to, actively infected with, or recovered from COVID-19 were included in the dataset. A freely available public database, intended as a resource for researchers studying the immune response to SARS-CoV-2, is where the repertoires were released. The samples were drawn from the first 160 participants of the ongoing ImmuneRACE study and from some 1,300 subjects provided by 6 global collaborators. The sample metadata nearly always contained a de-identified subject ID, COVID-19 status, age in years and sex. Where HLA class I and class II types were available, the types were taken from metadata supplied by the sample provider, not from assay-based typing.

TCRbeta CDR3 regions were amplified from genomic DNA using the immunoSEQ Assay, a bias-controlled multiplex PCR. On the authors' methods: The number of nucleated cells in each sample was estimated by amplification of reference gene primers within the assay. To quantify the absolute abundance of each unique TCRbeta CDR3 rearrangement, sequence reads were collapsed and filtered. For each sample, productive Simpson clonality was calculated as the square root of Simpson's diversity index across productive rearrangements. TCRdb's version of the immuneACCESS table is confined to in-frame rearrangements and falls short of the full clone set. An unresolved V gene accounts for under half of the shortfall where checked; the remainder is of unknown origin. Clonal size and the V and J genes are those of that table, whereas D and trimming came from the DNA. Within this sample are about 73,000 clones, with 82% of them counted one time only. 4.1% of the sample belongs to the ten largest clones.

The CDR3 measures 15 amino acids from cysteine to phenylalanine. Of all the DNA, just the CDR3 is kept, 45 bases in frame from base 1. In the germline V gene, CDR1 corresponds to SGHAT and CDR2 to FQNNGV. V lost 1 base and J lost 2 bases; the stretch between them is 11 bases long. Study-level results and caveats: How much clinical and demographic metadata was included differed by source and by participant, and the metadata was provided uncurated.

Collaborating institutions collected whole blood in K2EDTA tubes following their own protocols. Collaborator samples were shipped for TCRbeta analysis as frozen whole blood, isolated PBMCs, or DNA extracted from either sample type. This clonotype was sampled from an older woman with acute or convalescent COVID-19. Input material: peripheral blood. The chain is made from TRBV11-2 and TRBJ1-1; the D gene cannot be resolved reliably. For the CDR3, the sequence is CASSLAGQINTEAFF. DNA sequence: TGTGCCAGCAGCTTAGCAGGCCAGATTAACACTGAAGCTTTCTTT. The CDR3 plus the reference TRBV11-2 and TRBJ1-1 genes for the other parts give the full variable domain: EAGVAQSPRYKIIEKRQSVAFWCNPISGHATLYWYQQILGQGPKLLIQFQNNGVVDDSQLPKDRFSAERLKGVDSTLKIQPAKLEDSAVYLCASSLAGQINTEAFFGQGTRLTVV.